The subject of this entry is one T cell receptor beta chain. Its antigen is not known. The data are from a study of a mutant IDH1 vaccine in newly diagnosed glioma. The wider study: Vaccines were begun 4-6 weeks after radiotherapy alone, or with temozolomide cycles. Treated individuals were roughly 62% male and roughly 40% female, averaging roughly 39 years of age.

From germline, CDR1 is SGHNT and CDR2 YYREEE (reference sequence). V shed 3 bases and J shed 11 bases, with 26 bases lying between them. The CDR3 has 16 amino acids. Using immunoSEQ multiplex PCR, the repertoire was profiled, and TCRdb retains in-frame clones only, with some absent. This table holds approximately 31,000 clones, roughly 75% found once. The time point: week 35, safety follow-up. The investigators gave 300 ug of mutant IDH1 20-mer peptide in each vaccine dose, together with topical imiquimod. New IDH1-mutant, ATRX-lost WHO grade 3 or 4 astrocytomas occurred in donors. Study observations and caveats: Of all patients, roughly 93% showed vaccine-induced immune responses.

Sequences were derived from PBMCs, sampled from a glioma patient whose treatment included an IDH1 peptide vaccine. The V and J genes are TRBV5-4 and TRBJ1-1, with a weak D call TRBD1 (5 bases). The TCR originated in a man aged 35 to 55 with glioma. Some clones in this sample may be carry-over from other donors' samples. CDR3 in amino acids: CASSSPNDRGGRSAFF. The DNA of the CDR3 is TGTGCCAGCAGCTCGCCTAATGACAGAGGCGGGAGGTCGGCTTTCTTT.